The next 14 T cell receptor beta chains were all read from a single sample in a study of T cells after yellow fever vaccination. MiXCR, applied by TCRdb to the 5' RACE reads, yields one record per CDR3 protein. This sample has some 100,000 distinct CDR3 sequences, with around 7.2% found just once. The specimen was CD4+ T cells sorted from PBMCs, collected around 45 days after the first yellow fever vaccination. The receptors derive from a man younger than 35 who received the YFV17D yellow fever vaccine.

Many counts were recorded for this clonotype. V usage is TRBV12-3 or TRBV12-4 and J usage is TRBJ1-5, with no clear D. There are 16 residues in the CDR3. The germline V and J ends were trimmed by 5 bases and 0 bases, with 14 bases remaining between them. The chain's CDR3 is CASSHAGVNSNQPQHF. CDR3 in DNA: TGTGCCAGCAGTCATGCGGGAGTCAATAGCAATCAGCCCCAGCATTTT.

This clonotype was seen ten or more times. This sequence joins TRBV28 and TRBJ2-5; 10 nucleotides line up with TRBD2. There are 15 residues in the CDR3. Per the germline V gene, CDR1 is MDHEN and CDR2 is SYDVKM. V lost 6 bases and J lost 1; bases outside the gene matches: 5. This CDR3 reads CASRASGGSQETQYF. CDR3 DNA: TGTGCCAGCAGGGCTAGCGGGGGCTCCCAAGAGACCCAGTACTTC.

Of note for this clonotype: Its ends do not fully match the called genes, so a read error is possible. V usage is TRBV3-1 and J usage is TRBJ2-2; the match to TRBD1 covers 7 bases. The CDR3 spans 15 residues. CDR1 and CDR2 (germline): LGHDT, YNNKEL (reference sequence). The DNA for the CDR3 is TGTGCCTGCAGCAAAGGGGGCCCGGGTCCCGGGGAGCTGTTTTTT. Encoded protein: CACSKGGPGPGELFF.

This clonotype was seen ten or more times. The chain recombines TRBV5-1 with TRBJ1-2; 7 nucleotides align to TRBD1. V was pared by 2 bases and J by 3 bases, with 7 bases of the junction left unmatched. The CDR3 runs 15 residues. Germline V lookup: CDR1 SGHRS, CDR2 YFSETQ. The CDR3 DNA reads TGCGCCAGCAGCTTACAGGGGACCCTCGACTATGGCTACACCTTC. Protein product: CASSLQGTLDYGYTF.

This clonotype has a count of ten or more. The chain recombines TRBV7-7 with TRBJ2-5, with a tentative D call TRBD2 (5 bases). CDR1 is SSHAT and CDR2 is FNYEAQ in the germline V gene (reference sequence). Trimming took off 1 base at V and 5 bases at J, with 11 bases between the two ends. CDR3 size: 14 residues. CDR3 in amino acids: CASSLVGSGETQYF. The CDR3 coding sequence is TGTGCCAGCAGCTTAGTGGGGAGTGGGGAGACCCAGTACTTC.

This clonotype has ten or more counts. The chain links TRBV20-1 to TRBJ2-1; 8 bases fit TRBD2. The CDR3 is made up of 12 amino acids. J gave up 7 bases and V 1 base, and 0 bases lay outside the gene matches. Germline V gene lookup returns CDR1 DFQATT and CDR2 SNEGSKA (reference sequence). The CDR3 spells CSARGLANEQFF. Here the CDR3 DNA reads TGCAGTGCTAGAGGACTAGCGAATGAGCAGTTCTTC.

This clonotype was counted many times. The chain is built from TRBV7-8 and TRBJ2-6; D is possibly TRBD1 (6 bases). Per the germline V gene, CDR1 is SGHVS and CDR2 is FQNEAQ. The CDR3 length is 16 residues. The germline V and J ends were trimmed by 5 bases and 0 bases, with 11 bases remaining between them. CDR3 sequence reads: CASSVQGNSGANVLTF. The CDR3 DNA reads as TGTGCCAGCAGCGTTCAGGGGAACTCTGGGGCCAACGTCCTGACTTTC.

The J gene is TRBJ2-3, the V gene TRBV24-1; weak D call: TRBD2 (7 bases). The CDR3 runs 15 residues. CDR1 and CDR2 (germline): KGHDR, SFDVKD. V lost 3 bases, J lost 6 bases, and 15 bases lay in between. The CDR3 here is CATSDPVRGADTQYF. DNA of the CDR3: TGTGCCACCAGTGATCCCGTACGGGGGGCGGATACGCAGTATTTT.

In its sample, this clonotype was seen many times. V usage is TRBV5-1 and J usage is TRBJ2-7, with a possible D match to TRBD2 (6 bases). This CDR3 is built from 12 residues. CDR1 and CDR2 (germline): SGHRS, YFSETQ. V was pared by 0 bases and J by 11 bases, with 12 bases between. The DNA for the CDR3 is TGCGCCAGCAGCTTGGGCGGGGCCCCGGAGTACTTC. Protein: CASSLGGAPEYF.

The table lists this clonotype with many counts. The chain has TRBV27 and TRBJ2-5; 7 positions match TRBD2. This CDR3 is built from 14 residues. CDR1 MNHEY and CDR2 SMNVEV come from the germline V gene (reference sequence). Germline trimming cut 6 bases from V and 2 bases from J; bases unmatched to any gene: 6. The CDR3 loop is CASRRDYPQETQYF. The CDR3 DNA is TGTGCCAGCAGGAGGGACTACCCTCAAGAGACCCAGTACTTC.

This clonotype was seen many times. This chain uses TRBV5-5 with TRBJ1-6; D is unresolved. This CDR3 has 14 amino acids. Germline assignment: CDR1 SGHKS and CDR2 YYEKEE (reference sequence). With 0 bases removed from V and 8 bases from J, the gap between germline ends came to 9 bases. In nucleotides, the CDR3 is TGTGCCAGCAGCTTGGATGGTTTCCATTCACCCCTCCACTTT. This translates into CASSLDGFHSPLHF.

The J gene is TRBJ2-5, the V gene TRBV29-1; 7 positions agree with TRBD1. This CDR3 has 12 residues. Germline loops: CDR1 SQVTM, CDR2 ANQGSEA. The V and J ends lost 8 bases and 9 bases, in that order; junction bases with no gene match: 12. The CDR3 DNA is TGCAGCTTGGCCGGGACAGTTGGGGCCCAGTACTTC. This encodes CSLAGTVGAQYF.

This rearrangement joins TRBV5-1 to TRBJ1-1, with 8 bases identical to TRBD1. Germline V gene data show CDR1 as SGHRS and CDR2 as YFSETQ. The V gene end was trimmed by 4 bases and the J gene end by 3 bases; junction bases not matched to a gene: 5. There are 14 residues in the CDR3. DNA for the CDR3: TGCGCCAGCAGCGCCGGGACAGGCTACACTGAAGCTTTCTTT. It specifies CASSAGTGYTEAFF.

This clonotype was seen only a few times. This chain links TRBV4-2 with TRBJ2-5; D possibly matches TRBD1 or TRBD2 (5 bases each). Trimming took 4 bases from V and 5 from J, leaving 23 bases between them. The CDR3 sequence is 17 residues long. Germline CDR1 LGHNA, CDR2 YNFKEQ. This CDR3 is CASSRGVAGGGPETQYF. The CDR3, as DNA: TGTGCCAGCAGCCGGGGCGTTGCGGGCGGTGGCCCCGAGACCCAGTACTTC.